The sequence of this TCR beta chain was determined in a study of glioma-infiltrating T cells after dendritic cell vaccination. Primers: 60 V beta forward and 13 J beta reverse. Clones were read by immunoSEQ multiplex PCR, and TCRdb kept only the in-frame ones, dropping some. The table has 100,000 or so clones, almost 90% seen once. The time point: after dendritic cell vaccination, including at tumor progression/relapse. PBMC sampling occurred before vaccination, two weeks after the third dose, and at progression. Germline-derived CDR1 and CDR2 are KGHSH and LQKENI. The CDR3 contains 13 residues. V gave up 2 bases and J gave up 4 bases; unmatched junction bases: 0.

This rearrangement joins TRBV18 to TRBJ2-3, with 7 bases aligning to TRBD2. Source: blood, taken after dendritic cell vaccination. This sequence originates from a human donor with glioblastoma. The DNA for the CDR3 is TGTGCCAGCTCACCAGGGGGGGCAGATACGCAGTATTTT. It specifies CASSPGGADTQYF.